These 10 T cell receptor beta chains originate from one sample sequenced in a study of blood T cell repertoires in COVID-19. Assay used: immunoSEQ multiplex PCR; TCRdb lists only in-frame clones, some missing. Of around 290,000 clones listed, about nine tenths were seen once; the top ten hold more than 0.95%. Sequencing was done on a sample of PBMCs or T cells enriched from blood (not recorded which). All receptors derive from a woman aged 30 to 39 who had recovered from COVID-19.

The rearrangement joins TRBV30 to TRBJ1-1, with 10 bases identical to TRBD1. Trimming cost V 1 base and J 6 bases; bases outside gene matches: 5. The germline CDR1 and CDR2 sequences are GTSNPN and SVGIG (reference sequence). The CDR3 length is 14 residues. CDR3 bases: TGTGCCTGGAGTGCCGGGACAGGGGTTTCTGAAGCTTTCTTT. Translation gives CAWSAGTGVSEAFF.

Details on this clone: One end of the junction is discordant with germline, which a read error may explain. The chain combines TRBV2 with TRBJ2-1; 7 bases agree with TRBD1. Germline V CDR1 and CDR2: SNHLY, FYNNEI. This CDR3 has 12 residues. Here the CDR3 reads CTSANRDSEQFF. The CDR3, as DNA: TGTACCAGCGCCAACCGGGACAGTGAGCAGTTCTTC. Full variable domain (missing parts from reference TRBV2 and TRBJ2-1): EPEVTQTPSHQVTQMGQEVILRCVPISNHLYFYWYRQILGQKVEFLVSFYNNEISEKSEIFDDQFSVERPDGSNFTLKIRSTKLEDSAMYFCTSANRDSEQFFGPGTRLTVL.

The J gene is TRBJ1-6, the V gene TRBV5-4; D unclear. Per the germline V gene, CDR1 is SGHNT and CDR2 is YYREEE (reference sequence). Trimming removed 0 bases at V and 5 bases at J, with 3 bases between. The CDR3 runs to 13 residues. This CDR3 reads CASSLGDNSPLHF. In nucleotides, the CDR3 is TGTGCCAGCAGCTTGGGCGATAATTCACCCCTCCACTTT.

There are a few counts of this clone. J is TRBJ1-5 and V is TRBV6-5, with a possible D match to TRBD1 (5 bases). V lost 2 bases, J lost 5 bases, and 13 bases lay in between. CDR3 length equals 15 residues. Per the germline V gene, CDR1 is MNHEY and CDR2 is SVGAGI. CDR3 sequence reads: CASSYNRDSHQPQHF. The CDR3 region has the DNA TGTGCCAGCAGTTACAACCGGGACTCACATCAGCCCCAGCATTTT.

The rearrangement links TRBV28 to TRBJ2-5; 9 nucleotides match TRBD1. This CDR3 is built from 15 residues. Germline V gene sequence: CDR1 MDHEN, CDR2 SYDVKM. Germline trimming cut 2 bases from V and 5 bases from J; bases unmatched to any gene: 6. CDR3 loop: CASSLAGQGVETQYF. Here the CDR3 DNA reads TGTGCCAGCAGTTTAGCGGGACAGGGAGTGGAGACCCAGTACTTC.

J is TRBJ2-1 and V is TRBV19, with 10 bases lining up with TRBD2. CDR1 is LNHDA and CDR2 is SQIVND in the germline V gene (reference sequence). This CDR3 region has 15 residues. The V gene end was trimmed by 5 bases and the J gene end by 8 bases; junction bases not matched to a gene: 9. DNA for the CDR3: TGTGCCAGTAGTTTCCTAGCGGGAGTTATAGATGAGCAGTTCTTC. This codes for CASSFLAGVIDEQFF.

V usage is TRBV28 and J usage is TRBJ2-6; a possible D gene is TRBD1 (6 bases). Trimming cost V 3 bases and J 5 bases, with 8 bases left between them. This CDR3 is built from 14 residues. The V gene's germline CDR1 is MDHEN and CDR2 SYDVKM. CDR3 sequence (DNA): TGTGCCAGCAGTTTCAGGGGCTGGGCCAACGTCCTGACTTTC. Its protein is CASSFRGWANVLTF.

This sequence joins TRBV28 and TRBJ2-7; D remains unclear. Trimming took off 5 bases at V and 8 bases at J, with 22 bases between the two ends. The germline gives CDR1 MDHEN, CDR2 SYDVKM. The CDR3 contains 15 residues. DNA of the CDR3: TGTGCCAGCAGTACTACGACCAGTGCACAATTAAAGCAGTACTTC. Translation: CASSTTTSAQLKQYF.

The V and J genes are TRBV19 and TRBJ2-1; no clear D gene. V lost 6 bases to trimming and J lost 0 bases, with 9 bases between them. The germline V gene has CDR1 LNHDA and CDR2 SQIVND (reference sequence). The CDR3 has 14 residues. The CDR3 DNA follows: TGTGCCAGTAGCAGACAAGGCTCCTACAATGAGCAGTTCTTC. This gives the protein CASSRQGSYNEQFF. The whole variable domain, remainder taken from reference TRBV19 and TRBJ2-1, is DGGITQSPKYLFRKEGQNVTLSCEQNLNHDAMYWYRQDPGQGLRLIYYSQIVNDFQKGDIAEGYSVSREKKESFPLTVTSAQKNPTAFYLCASSRQGSYNEQFFGPGTRLTVL.

The V and J genes are TRBV18 and TRBJ2-7, with 8 positions matching TRBD1. Trimming at V came to 0 bases and at J to 5 bases, leaving 6 bases not matched to a gene. The CDR3 consists of 15 residues. Germline CDR1 KGHSH, CDR2 LQKENI. Written as DNA, the CDR3 is TGTGCCAGCTCACCACCGACAGGGGATCTCGACGAGCAGTACTTC. Protein sequence: CASSPPTGDLDEQYF.